The TCR beta chain described here comes from a study of CD8+ T cells in alopecia areata. V was cut by 7 bases and J by 1 base, with 13 bases left in between. CDR3 size: 14 residues. Germline V gene lookup returns CDR1 MNHEY and CDR2 SVGAGI. The treatment is: oral pan-JAK inhibitor, 5-10 mg twice daily. This clone was seen a few times. Reverse transcription of extracted RNA yielded cDNA, which provided the sequencing template. Only in-frame clones appear in the TCRdb table, and some are missing; sequencing was by immunoSEQ multiplex PCR. Of under 350,000 clones in the sample, about 62% were seen once. The sequences come from CD4+ T cells sorted from blood, collected at week 24, from a patient treated with tofacitinib. The V and J genes are TRBV6-5 and TRBJ1-1, with a weak D call TRBD1 (6 bases). The receptor was isolated from a human donor with alopecia areata. Written as DNA, the CDR3 is TGTGCCAGCACTCTACAGGGTGGGAACACTGAAGCTTTCTTT. Its translation is CASTLQGGNTEAFF.